The clone carrying this TCR beta chain has only a few counts. This entry belongs to a study of T cells in Graves' hyperthyroidism and ophthalmopathy. Per the germline V gene, CDR1 is MNHEY and CDR2 is SVGAGI. V was cut by 1 base and J by 4 bases, with 13 bases left in between. The CDR3 has 15 amino acids. Researchers took RNA transcripts and amplified the TCR beta CDR3 regions from them. TCR CDR3 underwent first-round RT-PCR with the HTBI primer set. TCRdb reprocessed the multiplex PCR reads with MiXCR, giving one entry per CDR3 protein. The table records approximately 690,000 distinct CDR3 sequences, about 20% of them present only once.

The chain combines TRBV6-5 with TRBJ1-2; D unresolved. The sequencing input was blood. The receptor's source is a man aged 25 to 45 with Graves' ophthalmopathy. This CDR3 reads CASSYFGEPPYGYTF. In DNA, the CDR3 is TGTGCCAGCAGTTACTTTGGCGAACCTCCCTATGGCTACACCTTC.